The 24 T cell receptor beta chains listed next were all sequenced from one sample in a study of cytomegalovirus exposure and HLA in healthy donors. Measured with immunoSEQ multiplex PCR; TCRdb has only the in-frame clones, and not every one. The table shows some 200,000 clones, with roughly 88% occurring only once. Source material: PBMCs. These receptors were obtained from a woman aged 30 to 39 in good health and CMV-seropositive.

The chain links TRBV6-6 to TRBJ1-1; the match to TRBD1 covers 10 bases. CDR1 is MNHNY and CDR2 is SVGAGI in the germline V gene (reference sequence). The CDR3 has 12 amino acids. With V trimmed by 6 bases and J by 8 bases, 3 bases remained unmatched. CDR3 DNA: TGTGCCAGCAGATCGACAGGGGGCGAAGCTTTCTTT. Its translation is CASRSTGGEAFF.

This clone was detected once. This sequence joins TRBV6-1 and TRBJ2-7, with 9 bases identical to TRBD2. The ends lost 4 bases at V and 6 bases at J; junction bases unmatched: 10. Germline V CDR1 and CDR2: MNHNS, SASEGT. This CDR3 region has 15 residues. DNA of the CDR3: TGTGCCAGCAGTGGGGGGGGACTAGCCCAGGGCGAGCAGTACTTC. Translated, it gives CASSGGGLAQGEQYF.

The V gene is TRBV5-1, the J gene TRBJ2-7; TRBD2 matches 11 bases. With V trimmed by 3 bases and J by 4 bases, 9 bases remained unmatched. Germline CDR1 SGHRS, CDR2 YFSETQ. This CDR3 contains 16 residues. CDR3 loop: CASSSSGTSGEYEQYF. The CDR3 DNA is TGCGCCAGCAGCTCCTCCGGGACTAGCGGCGAATACGAGCAGTACTTC.

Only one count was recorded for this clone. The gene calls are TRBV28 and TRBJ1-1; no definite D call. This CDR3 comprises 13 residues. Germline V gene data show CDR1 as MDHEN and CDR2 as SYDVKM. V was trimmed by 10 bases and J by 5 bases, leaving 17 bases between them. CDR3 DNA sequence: TGTGCCACTTCTAAGTACAGCCCAACTGAAGCTTTCTTT. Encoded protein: CATSKYSPTEAFF.

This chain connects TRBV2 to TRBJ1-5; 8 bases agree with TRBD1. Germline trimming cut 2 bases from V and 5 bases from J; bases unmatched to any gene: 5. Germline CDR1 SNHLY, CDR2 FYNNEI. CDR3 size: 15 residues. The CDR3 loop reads CASSESRTGYQPQHF. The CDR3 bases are TGTGCCAGCAGTGAATCTCGGACAGGGTATCAGCCCCAGCATTTT.

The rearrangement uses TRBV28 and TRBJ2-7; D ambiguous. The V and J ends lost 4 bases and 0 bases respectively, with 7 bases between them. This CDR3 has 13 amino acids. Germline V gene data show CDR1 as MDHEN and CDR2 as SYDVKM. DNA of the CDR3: TGTGCCAGCAGTTCGGTTAGCTCCTACGAGCAGTACTTC. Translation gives CASSSVSSYEQYF. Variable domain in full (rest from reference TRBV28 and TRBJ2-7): DVKVTQSSRYLVKRTGEKVFLECVQDMDHENMFWYRQDPGLGLRLIYFSYDVKMKEKGDIPEGYSVSREKKERFSLILESASTNQTSMYLCASSSVSSYEQYFGPGTRLTVT.

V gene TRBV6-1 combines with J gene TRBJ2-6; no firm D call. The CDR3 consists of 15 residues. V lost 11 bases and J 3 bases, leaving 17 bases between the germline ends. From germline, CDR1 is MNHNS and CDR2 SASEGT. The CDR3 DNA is TGTGCCGTCTCCCCGCGCCTCCATGGGGCCAACGTCCTGACTTTC. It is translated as CAVSPRLHGANVLTF.

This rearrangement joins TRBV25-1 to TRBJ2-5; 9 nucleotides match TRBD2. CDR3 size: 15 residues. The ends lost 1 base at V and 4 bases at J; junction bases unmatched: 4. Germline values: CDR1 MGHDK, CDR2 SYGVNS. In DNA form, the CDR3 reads TGTGCCAGCAGTGAATGGGCGGGAGGGCGAGAGACCCAGTACTTC. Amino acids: CASSEWAGGRETQYF.

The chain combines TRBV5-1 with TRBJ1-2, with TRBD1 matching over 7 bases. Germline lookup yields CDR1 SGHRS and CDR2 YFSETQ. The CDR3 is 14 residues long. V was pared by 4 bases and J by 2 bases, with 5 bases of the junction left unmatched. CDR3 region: CASSRGQLNYGYTF. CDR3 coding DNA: TGCGCCAGCAGCAGGGGACAGCTAAACTATGGCTACACCTTC.

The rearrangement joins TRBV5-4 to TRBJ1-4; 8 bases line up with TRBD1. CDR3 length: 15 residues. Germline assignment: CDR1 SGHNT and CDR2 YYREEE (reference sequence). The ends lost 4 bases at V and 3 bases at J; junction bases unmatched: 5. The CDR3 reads CASSRDRGSNEKLFF. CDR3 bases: TGTGCCAGCAGCCGAGACAGGGGATCTAATGAAAAACTGTTTTTT.

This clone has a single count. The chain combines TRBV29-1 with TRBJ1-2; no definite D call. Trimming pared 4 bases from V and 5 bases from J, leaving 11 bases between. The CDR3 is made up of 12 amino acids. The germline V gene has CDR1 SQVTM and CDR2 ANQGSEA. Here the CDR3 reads CSVGPLEYGYTF. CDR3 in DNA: TGCAGCGTTGGACCTCTGGAGTATGGCTACACCTTC. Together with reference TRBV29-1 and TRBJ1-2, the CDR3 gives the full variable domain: SAVISQKPSRDICQRGTSLTIQCQVDSQVTMMFWYRQQPGQSLTLIATANQGSEATYESGFVIDKFPISRPNLTFSTLTVSNMSPEDSSIYLCSVGPLEYGYTFGSGTRLTVV.

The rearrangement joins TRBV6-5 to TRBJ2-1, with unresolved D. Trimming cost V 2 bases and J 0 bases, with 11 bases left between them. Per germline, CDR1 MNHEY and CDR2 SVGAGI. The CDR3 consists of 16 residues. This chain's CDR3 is CASSYLYPSSYNEQFF. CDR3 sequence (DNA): TGTGCCAGCAGTTACCTATATCCGAGCTCCTACAATGAGCAGTTCTTC.

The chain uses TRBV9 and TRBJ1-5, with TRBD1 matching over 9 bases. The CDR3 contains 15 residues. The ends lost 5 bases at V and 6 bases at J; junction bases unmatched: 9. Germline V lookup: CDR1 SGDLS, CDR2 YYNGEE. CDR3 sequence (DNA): TGTGCCAGCAGTACCGGGACAGGGCTAGCTCAGCCCCAGCATTTT. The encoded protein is CASSTGTGLAQPQHF.

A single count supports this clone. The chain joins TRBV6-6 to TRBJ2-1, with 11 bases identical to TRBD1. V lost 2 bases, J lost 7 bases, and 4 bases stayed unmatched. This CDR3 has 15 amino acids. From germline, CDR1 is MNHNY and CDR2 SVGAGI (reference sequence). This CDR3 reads CASSYGQGALNEQFF. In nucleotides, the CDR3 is TGTGCCAGCAGTTACGGACAGGGGGCGCTTAATGAGCAGTTCTTC.

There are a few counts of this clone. CDR3 residues: CASRPMGDKPQHF. As DNA, the CDR3 is TGTGCCAGTAGGCCCATGGGGGACAAGCCCCAGCATTTT. This chain joins TRBV19 and TRBJ1-5, with D possibly matching TRBD1 (6 bases). Germline V gene sequence: CDR1 LNHDA, CDR2 SQIVND (reference sequence). The CDR3 contains 13 residues. Trimming pared 6 bases from V and 8 bases from J, leaving 14 bases between. Based on the CDR3 plus reference TRBV19 and TRBJ1-5, the full variable domain is DGGITQSPKYLFRKEGQNVTLSCEQNLNHDAMYWYRQDPGQGLRLIYYSQIVNDFQKGDIAEGYSVSREKKESFPLTVTSAQKNPTAFYLCASRPMGDKPQHFGDGTRLSIL.

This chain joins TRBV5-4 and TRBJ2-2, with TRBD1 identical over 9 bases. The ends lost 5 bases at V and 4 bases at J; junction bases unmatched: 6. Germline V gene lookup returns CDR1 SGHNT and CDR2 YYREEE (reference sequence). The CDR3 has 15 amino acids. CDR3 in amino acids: CASRPLQGATGELFF. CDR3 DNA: TGTGCCAGCAGGCCCTTACAGGGGGCCACCGGGGAGCTGTTTTTT. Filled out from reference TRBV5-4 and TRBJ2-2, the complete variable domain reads ETGVTQSPTHLIKTRGQQVTLRCSSQSGHNTVSWYQQALGQGPQFIFQYYREEENGRGNFPPRFSGLQFPNYSSELNVNALELDDSALYLCASRPLQGATGELFFGEGSRLTVL.

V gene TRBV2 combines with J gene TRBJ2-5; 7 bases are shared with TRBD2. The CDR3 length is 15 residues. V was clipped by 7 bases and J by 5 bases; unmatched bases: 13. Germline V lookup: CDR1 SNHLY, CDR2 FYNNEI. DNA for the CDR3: TGTGCCAGCACTGAGGCGGGACTACCACAGGAGACCCAGTACTTC. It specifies CASTEAGLPQETQYF.

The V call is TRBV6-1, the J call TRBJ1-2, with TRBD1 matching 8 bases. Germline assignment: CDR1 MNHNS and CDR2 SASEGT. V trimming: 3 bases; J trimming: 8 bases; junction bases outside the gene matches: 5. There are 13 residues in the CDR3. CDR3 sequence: CASSDRDRSGYTF. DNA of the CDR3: TGTGCCAGCAGTGACCGGGACAGGTCAGGCTACACCTTC.

In nucleotides, the CDR3 is TGCGCCAGCAGTCCGGGACAGGGTGATGAAAAACTGTTTTTT. Translation: CASSPGQGDEKLFF. This chain joins TRBV5-1 and TRBJ1-4, with TRBD1 matching 9 bases. Per the germline V gene, CDR1 is SGHRS and CDR2 is YFSETQ. V dropped 5 bases and J dropped 6; count of bases not matched to a gene: 5. CDR3 length: 14 amino acids.

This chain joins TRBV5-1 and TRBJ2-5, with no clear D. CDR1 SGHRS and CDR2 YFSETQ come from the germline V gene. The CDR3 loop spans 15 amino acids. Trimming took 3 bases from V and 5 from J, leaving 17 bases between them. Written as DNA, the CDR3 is TGCGCCAGCAGCTCACCTTCGACCGCCGGGGAGACCCAGTACTTC. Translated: CASSSPSTAGETQYF.

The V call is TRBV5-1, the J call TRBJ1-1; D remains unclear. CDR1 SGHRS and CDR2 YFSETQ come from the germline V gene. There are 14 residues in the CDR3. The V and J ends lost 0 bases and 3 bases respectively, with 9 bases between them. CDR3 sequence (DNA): TGCGCCAGCAGCTTGGCCTACAGTGACACTGAAGCTTTCTTT. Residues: CASSLAYSDTEAFF.

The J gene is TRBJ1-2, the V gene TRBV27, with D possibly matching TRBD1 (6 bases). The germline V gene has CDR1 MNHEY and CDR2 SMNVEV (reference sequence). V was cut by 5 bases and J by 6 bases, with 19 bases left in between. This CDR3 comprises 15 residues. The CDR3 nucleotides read TGTGCCAGCAGTAAAAAAAGACAGGTATTAGATGGCTACACCTTC. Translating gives CASSKKRQVLDGYTF.

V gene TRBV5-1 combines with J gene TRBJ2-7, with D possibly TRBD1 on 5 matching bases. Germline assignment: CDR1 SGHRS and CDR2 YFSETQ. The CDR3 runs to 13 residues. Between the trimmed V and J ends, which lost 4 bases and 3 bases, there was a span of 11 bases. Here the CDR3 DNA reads TGCGCCAGCAGCGTCCAGGGTCTCTACGAGCAGTACTTC. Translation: CASSVQGLYEQYF. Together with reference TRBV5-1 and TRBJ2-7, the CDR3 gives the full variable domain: KAGVTQTPRYLIKTRGQQVTLSCSPISGHRSVSWYQQTPGQGLQFLFEYFSETQRNKGNFPGRFSGRQFSNSRSEMNVSTLELGDSALYLCASSVQGLYEQYFGPGTRLTVT.

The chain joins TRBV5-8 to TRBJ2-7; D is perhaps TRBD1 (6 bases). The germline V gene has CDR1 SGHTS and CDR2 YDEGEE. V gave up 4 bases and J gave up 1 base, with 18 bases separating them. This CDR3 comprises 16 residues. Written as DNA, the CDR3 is TGTGCCAGCAGCCGGACAGCCGTTTTCCTATCCTACGAGCAGTACTTC. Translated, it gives CASSRTAVFLSYEQYF.